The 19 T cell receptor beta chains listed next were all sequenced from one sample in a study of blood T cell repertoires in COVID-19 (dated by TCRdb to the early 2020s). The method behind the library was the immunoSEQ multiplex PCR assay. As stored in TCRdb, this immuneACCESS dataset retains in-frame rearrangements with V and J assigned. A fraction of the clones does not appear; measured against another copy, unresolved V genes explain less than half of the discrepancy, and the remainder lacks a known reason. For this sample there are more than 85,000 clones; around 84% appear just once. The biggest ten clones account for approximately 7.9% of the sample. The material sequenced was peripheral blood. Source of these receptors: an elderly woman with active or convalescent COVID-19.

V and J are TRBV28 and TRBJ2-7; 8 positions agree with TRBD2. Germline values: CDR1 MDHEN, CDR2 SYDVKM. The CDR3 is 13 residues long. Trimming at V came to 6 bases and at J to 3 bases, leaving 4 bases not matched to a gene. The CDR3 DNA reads TGTGCCAGCAGACCCACTAGCGGCTACGAGCAGTACTTC. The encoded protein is CASRPTSGYEQYF.

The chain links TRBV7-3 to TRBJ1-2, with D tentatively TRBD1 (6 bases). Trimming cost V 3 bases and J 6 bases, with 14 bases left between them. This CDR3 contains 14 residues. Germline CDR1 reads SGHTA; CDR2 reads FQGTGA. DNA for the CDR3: TGTGCCAGCAGCTTTCTACTCCGGACAGATGGCTACACCTTC. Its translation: CASSFLLRTDGYTF.

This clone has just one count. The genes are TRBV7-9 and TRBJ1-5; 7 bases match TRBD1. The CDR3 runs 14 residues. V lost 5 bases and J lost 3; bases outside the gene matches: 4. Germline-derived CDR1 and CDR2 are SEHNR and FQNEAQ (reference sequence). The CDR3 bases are TGTGCCAGCAGCATGGGACAGTACAATCAGCCCCAGCATTTT. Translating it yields CASSMGQYNQPQHF.

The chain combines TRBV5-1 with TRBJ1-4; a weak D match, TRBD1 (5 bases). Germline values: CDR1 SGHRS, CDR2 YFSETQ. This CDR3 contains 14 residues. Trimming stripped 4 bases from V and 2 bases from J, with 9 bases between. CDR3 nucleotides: TGCGCCAGCAGCGTTGACAGTACTAATGAAAAACTGTTTTTT. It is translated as CASSVDSTNEKLFF.

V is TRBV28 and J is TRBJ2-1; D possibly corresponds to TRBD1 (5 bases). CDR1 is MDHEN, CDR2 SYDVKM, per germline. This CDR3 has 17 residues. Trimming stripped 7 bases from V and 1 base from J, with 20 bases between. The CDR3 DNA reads TGTGCCAGCACCTCCCCCACACAGGCTCGGTCCTACAATGAGCAGTTCTTC. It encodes CASTSPTQARSYNEQFF. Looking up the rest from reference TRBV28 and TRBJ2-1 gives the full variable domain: DVKVTQSSRYLVKRTGEKVFLECVQDMDHENMFWYRQDPGLGLRLIYFSYDVKMKEKGDIPEGYSVSREKKERFSLILESASTNQTSMYLCASTSPTQARSYNEQFFGPGTRLTVL.

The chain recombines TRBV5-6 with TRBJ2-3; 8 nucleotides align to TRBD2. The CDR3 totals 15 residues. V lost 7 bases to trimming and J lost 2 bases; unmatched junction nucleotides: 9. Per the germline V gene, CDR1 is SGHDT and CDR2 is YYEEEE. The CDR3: CASGTSGYYTDTQYF. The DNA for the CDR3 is TGTGCCAGCGGCACTAGCGGCTACTACACAGATACGCAGTATTTT.

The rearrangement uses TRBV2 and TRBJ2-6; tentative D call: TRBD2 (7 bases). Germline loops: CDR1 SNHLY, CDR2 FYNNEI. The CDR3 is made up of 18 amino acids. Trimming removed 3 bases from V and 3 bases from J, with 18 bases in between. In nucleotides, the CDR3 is TGTGCCAGCAGTGATCCCCGGGGGGCGAGGGTTGGGGCCAACGTCCTGACTTTC. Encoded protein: CASSDPRGARVGANVLTF.

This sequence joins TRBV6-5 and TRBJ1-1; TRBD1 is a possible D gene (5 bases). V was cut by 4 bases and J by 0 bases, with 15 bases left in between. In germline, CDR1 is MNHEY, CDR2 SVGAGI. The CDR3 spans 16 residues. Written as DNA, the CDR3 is TGTGCCAGCAGTTTCTCGTCCAGGGCCATGAACACTGAAGCTTTCTTT. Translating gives CASSFSSRAMNTEAFF.

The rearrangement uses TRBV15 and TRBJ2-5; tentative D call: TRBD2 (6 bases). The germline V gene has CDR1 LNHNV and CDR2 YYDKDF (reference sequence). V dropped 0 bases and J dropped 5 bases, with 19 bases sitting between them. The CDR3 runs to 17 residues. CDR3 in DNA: TGTGCCACCAGCAGAGATCGTATTGCCGGGAGTTTGGAGACCCAGTACTTC. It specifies CATSRDRIAGSLETQYF.

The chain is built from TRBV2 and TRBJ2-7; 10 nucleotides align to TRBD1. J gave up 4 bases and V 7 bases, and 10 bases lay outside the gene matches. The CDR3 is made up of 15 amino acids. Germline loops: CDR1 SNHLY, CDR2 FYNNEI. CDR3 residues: CASIRRTGGEYEQYF. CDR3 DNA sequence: TGTGCCAGCATACGCCGGACAGGGGGGGAATACGAGCAGTACTTC.

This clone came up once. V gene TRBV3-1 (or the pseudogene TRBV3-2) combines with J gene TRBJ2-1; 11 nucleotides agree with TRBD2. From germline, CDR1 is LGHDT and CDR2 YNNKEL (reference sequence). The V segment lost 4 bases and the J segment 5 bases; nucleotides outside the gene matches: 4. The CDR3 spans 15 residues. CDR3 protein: CASSPSGRKNNEQFF. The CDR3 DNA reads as TGTGCCAGCAGCCCTAGCGGGAGGAAAAACAATGAGCAGTTCTTC.

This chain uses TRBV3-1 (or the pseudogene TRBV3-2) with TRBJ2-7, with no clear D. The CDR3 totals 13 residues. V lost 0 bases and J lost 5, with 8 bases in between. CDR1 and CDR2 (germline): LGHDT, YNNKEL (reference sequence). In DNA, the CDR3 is TGTGCCAGCAGCCAAGATAGAGGAAACGAGCAGTACTTC. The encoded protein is CASSQDRGNEQYF.

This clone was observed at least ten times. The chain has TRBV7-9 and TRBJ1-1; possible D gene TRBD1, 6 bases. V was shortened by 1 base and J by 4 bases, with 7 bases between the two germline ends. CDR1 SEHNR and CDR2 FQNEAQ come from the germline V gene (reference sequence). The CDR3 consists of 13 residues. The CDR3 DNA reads TGTGCCAGCAGCTTAGTCAGGGGCACTGAAGCTTTCTTT. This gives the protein CASSLVRGTEAFF. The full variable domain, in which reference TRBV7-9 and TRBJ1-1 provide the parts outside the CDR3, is DTGVSQNPRHKITKRGQNVTFRCDPISEHNRLYWYRQTLGQGPEFLTYFQNEAQLEKSRLLSDRFSAERPKGSFSTLEIQRTEQGDSAMYLCASSLVRGTEAFFGQGTRLTVV.

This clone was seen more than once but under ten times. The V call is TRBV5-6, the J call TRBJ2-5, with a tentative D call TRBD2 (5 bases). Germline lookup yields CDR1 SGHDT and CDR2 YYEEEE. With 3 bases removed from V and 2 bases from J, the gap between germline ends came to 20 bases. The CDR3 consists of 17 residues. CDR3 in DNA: TGTGCCAGCAGCTACCCACTCCAGCGGAGTATGCAAGAGACCCAGTACTTC. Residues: CASSYPLQRSMQETQYF.

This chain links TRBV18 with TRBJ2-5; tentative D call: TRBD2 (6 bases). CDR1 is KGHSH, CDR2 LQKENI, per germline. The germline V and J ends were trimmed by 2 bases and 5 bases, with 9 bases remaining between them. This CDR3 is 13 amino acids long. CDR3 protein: CASSPSGSETQYF. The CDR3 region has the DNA TGTGCCAGCTCACCATCCGGGAGCGAGACCCAGTACTTC.

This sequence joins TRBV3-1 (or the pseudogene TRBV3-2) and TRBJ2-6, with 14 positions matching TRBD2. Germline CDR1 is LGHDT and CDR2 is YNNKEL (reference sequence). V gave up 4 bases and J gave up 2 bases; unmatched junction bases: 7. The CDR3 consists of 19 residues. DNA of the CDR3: TGTGCCAGCAGCCCCCGACTAGCGGGAGGGCAACCTGGGGCCAACGTCCTGACTTTC. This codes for CASSPRLAGGQPGANVLTF.

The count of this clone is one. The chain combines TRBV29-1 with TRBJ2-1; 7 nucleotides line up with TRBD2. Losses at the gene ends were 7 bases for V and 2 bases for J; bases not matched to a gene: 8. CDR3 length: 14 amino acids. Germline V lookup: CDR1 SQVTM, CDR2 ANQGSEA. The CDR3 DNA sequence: TGCAGCGCCCGAATAAGCGGGACCTACAATGAGCAGTTCTTC. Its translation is CSARISGTYNEQFF.

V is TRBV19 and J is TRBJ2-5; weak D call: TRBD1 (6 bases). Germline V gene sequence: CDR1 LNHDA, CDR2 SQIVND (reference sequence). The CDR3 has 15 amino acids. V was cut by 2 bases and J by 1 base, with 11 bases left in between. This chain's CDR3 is CASSILSGAQETQYF. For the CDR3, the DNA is TGTGCCAGTAGTATACTCTCAGGGGCCCAAGAGACCCAGTACTTC.

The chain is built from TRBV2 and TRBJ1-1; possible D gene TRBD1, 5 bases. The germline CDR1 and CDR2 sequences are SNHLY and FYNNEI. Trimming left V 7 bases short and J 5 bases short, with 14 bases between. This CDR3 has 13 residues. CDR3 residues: CASTGGGLTEAFF. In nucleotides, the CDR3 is TGTGCCAGCACTGGGGGGGGGTTGACTGAAGCTTTCTTT.